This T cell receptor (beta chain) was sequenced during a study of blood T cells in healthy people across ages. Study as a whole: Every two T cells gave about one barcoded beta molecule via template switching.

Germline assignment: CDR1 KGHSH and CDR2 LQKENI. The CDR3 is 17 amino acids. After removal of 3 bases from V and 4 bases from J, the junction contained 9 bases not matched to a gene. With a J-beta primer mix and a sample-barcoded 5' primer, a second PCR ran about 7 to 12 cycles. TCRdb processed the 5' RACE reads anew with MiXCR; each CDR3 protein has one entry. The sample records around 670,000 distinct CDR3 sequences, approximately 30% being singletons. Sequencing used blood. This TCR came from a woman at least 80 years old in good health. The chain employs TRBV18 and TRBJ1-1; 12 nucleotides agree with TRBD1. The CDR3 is CASSPGTGGAGSTEAFF. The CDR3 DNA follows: TGTGCCAGCTCACCGGGGACAGGGGGCGCAGGAAGCACTGAAGCTTTCTTT.